This T cell receptor (beta chain) originates from a study of T cell responses to AZD1222 COVID-19 vaccine. General observations from the study: White British people made up most donors, females outnumbered males, and clonal diversity was possibly underestimated. Reports indicate that nearly half of spike-specific TCRs are directed at unmutated variant regions. There were vaccine-associated CD4 TCRs across spike, dominant at 160-218 and 743-854.

Profiled with immunoSEQ multiplex PCR; TCRdb holds only in-frame clones, not every one. The repertoire holds 84,000 or so clones, around 91% seen once, with roughly 31% in the top ten. About this clone itself: Its antigen is unidentified.

The input for sequencing was peripheral blood, taken on day 0 of AZD1222 vaccination. This TCR derives from an adult in good health.

DNA for the CDR3: TGTGCCAGCAGCTTTGGACTACTCCTCTACAATGAGCAGTTCTTC. This sequence encodes CASSFGLLLYNEQFF. The genes are TRBV7-2 and TRBJ2-1, with TRBD2 as a possible D gene (6 bases). V was clipped by 3 bases and J by 3 bases, with 12 bases between them. The germline CDR1 and CDR2 sequences are SGHTA and FQGNSA. The CDR3 runs to 15 residues.